These T cell receptor beta chains were read from a single sample in a study of T cell repertoires in cytomegalovirus infection. TCRdb re-called the reads through MiXCR, storing one row per CDR3 protein. The table records just under 300,000 distinct CDR3 sequences, 8% to 10% of them present only once. Sample: PBMCs. Receptor source: a human donor in good health (CMV status not recorded). Some clones in this sample may be carry-over from other donors' samples. Both conserved end residues are part of each CDR3. The order of the fields is D gene, clone size, J gene, V gene, CDR3 DNA, CDR3 protein. The D gene is left open where the match is weak. The size entry is marked missing in some rows and otherwise reads once, few, many or a size class.

>-|-|TRBJ2-3|TRBV29-1
TGCAGCGCAGACAGCCGTAGCACAGATACGCAGTATTTT
CSADSRSTDTQYF
>-|few|TRBJ2-5|TRBV12-3/TRBV12-4
TGTGCCAGCACTAGGGGCATCGGGGAGACCCAGTACTTC
CASTRGIGETQYF
>-|-|TRBJ2-2|TRBV19
TGTGCCAGTAACTGGAAAAGCGACACCGGGGAGCTGTTTTTT
CASNWKSDTGELFF
>-|many|TRBJ2-1|TRBV7-9
TGTGCCAGCAGCTTCGAGGACCAGTACAATGAGCAGTTCTTC
CASSFEDQYNEQFF
>TRBD2|many|TRBJ2-7|TRBV19
TGTGCCAGTAGAAAAACTAGCGGGGGACCGTCCTACGAGCAGTACTTC
CASRKTSGGPSYEQYF
>-|-|TRBJ2-2|TRBV28
TGTGCCAGCAGTTATCCCCAGGGGCGAACTACCGGGGAGCTGTTTTTT
CASSYPQGRTTGELFF
>-|many|TRBJ2-5|TRBV12-3/TRBV12-4
TGTGCCAGCAGTTTTTGGGGGGACAGCAAAGAGACCCAGTACTTC
CASSFWGDSKETQYF
>-|many|TRBJ1-2|TRBV14
TGTGCCAGCAGCCAAGACTTTGGGGCCGGCTACACCTTC
CASSQDFGAGYTF
>TRBD1|many|TRBJ1-2|TRBV7-2
TGTGCCAGCAGCACTCGGACAGGGGCGTTCACCTATGGCTACACCTTC
CASSTRTGAFTYGYTF
>-|many|TRBJ1-1|TRBV5-1
TGCGCCAGCAGCTTGAGACAGATGAACACTGAAGCTTTCTTT
CASSLRQMNTEAFF
>-|many|TRBJ2-5|TRBV14
TGTGCCAGCAGCCAAAGCATTAACCCCCAGACCCAGTACTTC
CASSQSINPQTQYF
>-|many|TRBJ2-3|TRBV7-2
TGTGCCAGCAGCTTAGCCGGACGGGCAGGAGATACGCAGTATTTT
CASSLAGRAGDTQYF
>TRBD1|many|TRBJ1-1|TRBV28
TGTGCCAGCTCCCAGGGGGGGTTGAACACTGAAGCTTTCTTT
CASSQGGLNTEAFF
>-|-|TRBJ1-5|TRBV20-1
TGCAGTGCACCTCTTAGACTGTCACCCAATCAGCCCCAGCATTTT
CSAPLRLSPNQPQHF
>-|many|TRBJ2-5|TRBV12-3/TRBV12-4
TGTGCCAGCAGTTCCCTAGGGGGGGGAGAGACCCAGTACTTC
CASSSLGGGETQYF
>-|-|TRBJ1-6|TRBV2
TGTGCCACCTCGAGACGGGGCTCACCCCTCCACTTT
CATSRRGSPLHF
>TRBD1|few|TRBJ2-2|TRBV29-1
TGCAGCCTAGGGACAGGGGTTCCCGGGGAGCTGTTTTTT
CSLGTGVPGELFF
>TRBD1|many|TRBJ1-6|TRBV2
TGTGCCAGCAGCGGACAGGCCTATAATTCACCCCTCCACTTT
CASSGQAYNSPLHF
>-|-|TRBJ2-5|TRBV3-1
TGTGCCAGCAGCACAATAGACAACCCGGTGGTGGAGACCCAGTACTTC
CASSTIDNPVVETQYF
>TRBD1|many|TRBJ1-2|TRBV2
TGTGCCAGCAGTGAATACGGCCCCAACAGGGGCCAAAACTATGGCTACACCTTC
CASSEYGPNRGQNYGYTF
>TRBD1|-|TRBJ2-1|TRBV5-4
TGTGCCAGCAGCCCCTCCGGACAGGTCTGGGATGAGCAGTTCTTC
CASSPSGQVWDEQFF
>-|few|TRBJ1-1|TRBV6-1
TGTGCCAGCACGAGAACTCAGGGGAACACTGAAGCTTTCTTT
CASTRTQGNTEAFF
>-|many|TRBJ2-2|TRBV6-2/TRBV6-3
TGTGCCAGCAGTCCGACGGACATGGAGCTGTTTTTT
CASSPTDMELFF
>-|many|TRBJ2-7|TRBV5-5
TGTGCCAGCAGCTTGTTTTGGGAAACAGCCTCCTACGAGCAGTACTTC
CASSLFWETASYEQYF
>-|many|TRBJ1-5|TRBV20-1
TGCAGTGCTAGTGTGGGAATCGGTGGCAATCAGCCCCAGCATTTT
CSASVGIGGNQPQHF
>-|many|TRBJ2-5|TRBV7-9
TGTGCCAGCAGCTCAACCCTACAGGGCTACCAAGAGACCCAGTACTTC
CASSSTLQGYQETQYF
>TRBD1|many|TRBJ1-1|TRBV28
TGTGCCAGCAGAGGGACAGACCTCGGAGCTTTCTTT
CASRGTDLGAFF
>-|many|TRBJ2-1|TRBV6-5
TGTGCCAGCAGTCCAGGGATATCCTACAATGAGCAGTTCTTC
CASSPGISYNEQFF
>TRBD1|few|TRBJ2-5|TRBV6-1
TGTGCCAGCAGTACCCTTGGACAGGGAGGAGAGACCCAGTACTTC
CASSTLGQGGETQYF
>-|-|TRBJ1-3|TRBV11-2
TGTGCCAGCAGCTTACTCTGGGGAGATGGAAACACCATATATTTT
CASSLLWGDGNTIYF
>-|few|TRBJ2-6|TRBV15
TGTGCCACCTCCCGGGGGACTGGGGCCAACGTCCTGACTTTC
CATSRGTGANVLTF
>TRBD2|few|TRBJ2-1|TRBV6-2/TRBV6-3
TGTGCCAGCAGTTCCAGACTAGCGGGGACCTACAATGAGCAGTTCTTC
CASSSRLAGTYNEQFF
>TRBD2|few|TRBJ2-1|TRBV20-1
TGCAGTGCTAGAGATTGGGGGGGGGTCGGTGAGCAGTTCTTC
CSARDWGGVGEQFF
>TRBD1|few|TRBJ1-6|TRBV14
TGTGCCAGCAGCCAGACGACAGGGGCCTTAACCAATTCACCCCTCCACTTT
CASSQTTGALTNSPLHF
>-|many|TRBJ2-2|TRBV11-2
TGTGCCAGCAGGGCGACTATGAACACCGGGGAGCTGTTTTTT
CASRATMNTGELFF
>-|many|TRBJ1-1|TRBV7-9
TGTGCCAGCAGCTCTACGATCATAGGAATGGCAGCTAATAACACTGAAGCTTTCTTT
CASSSTIIGMAANNTEAFF
>-|-|TRBJ1-5|TRBV19
TGTGCCAGTAGCCTCTTGGGGATGCCCCAGCATTTT
CASSLLGMPQHF
>-|many|TRBJ2-5|TRBV6-2/TRBV6-3
TGTGCCAGCCGGGCTAGCCAAGAGACCCAGTACTTC
CASRASQETQYF
>-|many|TRBJ1-2|TRBV28
TGTGCCAGCAGTTTCCTACAGGGATTGGGCTATGGCTACACCTTC
CASSFLQGLGYGYTF
>-|-|TRBJ2-3|TRBV14
TGTGCCAGCAGCCCGTTAGAACACGGTACGCAGTATTTT
CASSPLEHGTQYF
>-|many|TRBJ1-4|TRBV7-2
TGTGCCAGCAGCTCGGGAGGTGAAAAACTGTTTTTT
CASSSGGEKLFF
>TRBD1|many|TRBJ2-1|TRBV25-1
TGTGCCAGCAGTGACCGTGGACAGGGGGGCCCTGGCAATGAGCAGTTCTTC
CASSDRGQGGPGNEQFF